This T cell receptor beta chain stems from a study of blood T cell repertoires in COVID-19. Study details: Sites across the United States, Italy and Spain contributed samples from acute and convalescent COVID-19.

The CDR3 extends over 17 amino acids. Germline CDR1 and CDR2: SGHNT and YYREEE (reference sequence). V shed 3 bases, J shed 4 bases, and the junction held 12 bases outside the gene matches. Assay used: immunoSEQ multiplex PCR; TCRdb lists only in-frame clones, some missing. Of under 300,000 clones detected, less than 90% appear once; the ten largest clones hold less than 2%. The chain is built from TRBV5-4 and TRBJ2-1, with 8 bases identical to TRBD2. The TCR was taken from a woman aged 40 to 49 who had recovered from COVID-19. The sample was peripheral blood. The CDR3 loop is CASSSKSGTRSYNEQFF. The CDR3 coding sequence is TGTGCCAGCAGCTCAAAATCCGGGACTAGAAGTTACAATGAGCAGTTCTTC.